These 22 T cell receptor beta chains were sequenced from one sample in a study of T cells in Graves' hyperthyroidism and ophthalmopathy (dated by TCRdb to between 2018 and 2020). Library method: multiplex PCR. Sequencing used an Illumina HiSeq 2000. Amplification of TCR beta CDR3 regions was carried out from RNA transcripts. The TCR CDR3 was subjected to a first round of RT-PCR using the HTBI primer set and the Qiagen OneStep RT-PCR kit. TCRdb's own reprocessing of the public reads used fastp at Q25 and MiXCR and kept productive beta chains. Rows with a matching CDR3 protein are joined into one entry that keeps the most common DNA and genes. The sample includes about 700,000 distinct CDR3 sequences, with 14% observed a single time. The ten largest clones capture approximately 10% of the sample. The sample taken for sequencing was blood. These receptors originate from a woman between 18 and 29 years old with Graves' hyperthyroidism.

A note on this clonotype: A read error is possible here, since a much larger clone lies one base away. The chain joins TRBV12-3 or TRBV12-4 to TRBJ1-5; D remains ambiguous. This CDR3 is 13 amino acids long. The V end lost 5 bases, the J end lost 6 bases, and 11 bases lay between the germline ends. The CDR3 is CASSEAGLQPQHF. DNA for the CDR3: TGTGCCAGCAGTGAAGCTGGGCTTCAGCCCCAGCATTTT.

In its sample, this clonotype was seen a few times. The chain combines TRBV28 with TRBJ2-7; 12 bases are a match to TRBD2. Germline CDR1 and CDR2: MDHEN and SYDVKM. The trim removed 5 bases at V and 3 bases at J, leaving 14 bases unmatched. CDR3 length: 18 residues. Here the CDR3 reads CASSALLGLAGTFYEQYF. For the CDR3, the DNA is TGTGCCAGCAGTGCCCTCCTCGGACTAGCGGGAACCTTCTACGAGCAGTACTTC.

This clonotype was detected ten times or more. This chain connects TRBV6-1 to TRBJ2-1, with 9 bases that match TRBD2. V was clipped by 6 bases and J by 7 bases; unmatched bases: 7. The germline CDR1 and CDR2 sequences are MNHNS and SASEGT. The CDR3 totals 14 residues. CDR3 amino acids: CASRSTLAGNEQFF. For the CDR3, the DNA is TGTGCCAGCAGATCCACTCTAGCGGGAAATGAGCAGTTCTTC.

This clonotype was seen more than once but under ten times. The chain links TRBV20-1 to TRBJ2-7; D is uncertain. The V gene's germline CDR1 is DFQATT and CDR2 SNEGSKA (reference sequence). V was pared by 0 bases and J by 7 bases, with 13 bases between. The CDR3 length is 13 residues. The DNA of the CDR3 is TGCAGTGCTAGAGATCAAAAGCGTCGGGAGCAGTACTTC. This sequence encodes CSARDQKRREQYF.

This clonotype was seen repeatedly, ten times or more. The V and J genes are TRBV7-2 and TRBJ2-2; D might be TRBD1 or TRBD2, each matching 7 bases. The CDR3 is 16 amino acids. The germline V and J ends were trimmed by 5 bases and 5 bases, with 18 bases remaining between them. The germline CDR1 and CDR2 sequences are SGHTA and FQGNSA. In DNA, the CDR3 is TGTGCCAGCAGCGTAGGGCCAGGGGGAGGGACCGGGGAGCTGTTTTTT. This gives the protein CASSVGPGGGTGELFF.

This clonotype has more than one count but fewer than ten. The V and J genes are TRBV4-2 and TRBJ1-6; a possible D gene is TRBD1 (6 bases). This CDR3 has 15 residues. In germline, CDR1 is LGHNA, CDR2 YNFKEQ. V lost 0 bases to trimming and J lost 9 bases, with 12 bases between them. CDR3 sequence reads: CASSQEKGVGSPLHF. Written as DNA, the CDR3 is TGTGCCAGCAGCCAAGAGAAGGGGGTTGGTTCACCCCTCCACTTT.

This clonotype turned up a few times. In DNA, the CDR3 is TGCGCCAGCAGCCAAGCTAACTTCGAAAAGCAGTACTTC. This sequence encodes CASSQANFEKQYF. The gene calls are TRBV4-1 and TRBJ2-7; no firm D call. V was shortened by 1 base and J by 8 bases, with 12 bases between the two germline ends. CDR1 is MGHRA and CDR2 is YSYEKL in the germline V gene. The CDR3 totals 13 residues.

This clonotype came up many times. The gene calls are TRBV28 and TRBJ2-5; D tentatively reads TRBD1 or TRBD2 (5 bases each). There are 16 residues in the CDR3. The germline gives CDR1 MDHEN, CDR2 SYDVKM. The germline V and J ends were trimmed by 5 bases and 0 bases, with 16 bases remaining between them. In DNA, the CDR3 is TGTGCCAGCAGTACCCCGGGACGGAGGTACCAAGAGACCCAGTACTTC. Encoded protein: CASSTPGRRYQETQYF.

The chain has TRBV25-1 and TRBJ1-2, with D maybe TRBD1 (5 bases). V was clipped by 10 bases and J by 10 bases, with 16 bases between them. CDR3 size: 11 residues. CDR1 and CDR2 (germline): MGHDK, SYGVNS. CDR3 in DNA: TGTGCCACCGGGGGGACGGCCGACTACACCTTC. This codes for CATGGTADYTF.

The CDR3 protein is CASAQTSGSYNEQFF. CDR3 bases: TGTGCCAGTGCACAGACTAGCGGGAGTTACAATGAGCAGTTCTTC. V usage is TRBV19 and J usage is TRBJ2-1, with 12 bases aligning to TRBD2. Germline CDR1 and CDR2: LNHDA and SQIVND (reference sequence). CDR3 length equals 15 residues. J gave up 4 bases and V 8 bases, and 6 bases lay outside the gene matches.

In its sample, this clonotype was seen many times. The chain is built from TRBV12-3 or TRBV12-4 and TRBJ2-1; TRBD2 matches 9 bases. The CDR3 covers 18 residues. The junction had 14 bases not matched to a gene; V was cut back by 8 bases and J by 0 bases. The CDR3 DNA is TGTGCCAGCCCCCCCCCACTAGCGGGCGACATCTCCTACAATGAGCAGTTCTTC. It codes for CASPPPLAGDISYNEQFF.

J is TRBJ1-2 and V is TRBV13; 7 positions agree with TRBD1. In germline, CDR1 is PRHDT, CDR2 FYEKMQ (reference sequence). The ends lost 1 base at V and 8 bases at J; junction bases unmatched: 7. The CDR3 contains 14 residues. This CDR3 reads CASSLETGPSGYTF. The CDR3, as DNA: TGTGCCAGCAGCTTAGAGACAGGGCCCTCAGGCTACACCTTC.

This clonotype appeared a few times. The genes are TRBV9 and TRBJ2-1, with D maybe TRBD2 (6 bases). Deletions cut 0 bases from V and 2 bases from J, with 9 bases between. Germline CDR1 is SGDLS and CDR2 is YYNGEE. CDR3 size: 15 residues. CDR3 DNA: TGTGCCAGCAGCGTAGACGGGAGAGCCTACAATGAGCAGTTCTTC. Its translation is CASSVDGRAYNEQFF.

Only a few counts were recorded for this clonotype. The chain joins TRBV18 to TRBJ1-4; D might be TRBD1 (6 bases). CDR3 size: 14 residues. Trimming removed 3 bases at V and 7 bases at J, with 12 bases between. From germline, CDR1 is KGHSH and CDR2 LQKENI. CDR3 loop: CASSPLRGSEKLFF. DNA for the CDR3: TGTGCCAGCTCACCTTTAAGGGGGTCTGAAAAACTGTTTTTT.

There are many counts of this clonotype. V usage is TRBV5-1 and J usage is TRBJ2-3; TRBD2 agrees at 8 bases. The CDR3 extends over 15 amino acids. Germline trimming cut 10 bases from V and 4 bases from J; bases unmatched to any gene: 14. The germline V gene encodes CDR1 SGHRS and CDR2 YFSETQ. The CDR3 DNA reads TGCGCCTCAGCAGGAGCGGGAGATCGCGCAGATACGCAGTATTTT. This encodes CASAGAGDRADTQYF.

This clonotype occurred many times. CDR3 amino acids: CASSLRTSTDTQYF. DNA for the CDR3: TGTGCCAGCAGCTTACGAACTAGCACAGATACGCAGTATTTT. This chain joins TRBV7-2 and TRBJ2-3, with D hard to call. CDR3 length equals 14 residues. V was shortened by 2 bases and J by 0 bases, with 6 bases between the two germline ends. Per the germline V gene, CDR1 is SGHTA and CDR2 is FQGNSA.

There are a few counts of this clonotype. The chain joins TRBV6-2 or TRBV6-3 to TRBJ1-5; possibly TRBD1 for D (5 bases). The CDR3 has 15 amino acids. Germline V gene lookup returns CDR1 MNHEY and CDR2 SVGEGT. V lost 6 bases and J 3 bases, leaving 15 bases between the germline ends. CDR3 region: CASRTSGGHNQPQHF. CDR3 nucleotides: TGTGCCAGCAGGACCTCGGGAGGACACAATCAGCCCCAGCATTTT.

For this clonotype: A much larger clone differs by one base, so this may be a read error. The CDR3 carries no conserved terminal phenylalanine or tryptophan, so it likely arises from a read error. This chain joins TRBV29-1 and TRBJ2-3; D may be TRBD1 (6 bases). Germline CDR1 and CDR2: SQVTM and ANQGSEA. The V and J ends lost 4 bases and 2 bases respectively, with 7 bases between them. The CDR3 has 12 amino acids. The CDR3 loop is CSVVGATDTQYL. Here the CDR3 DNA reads TGCAGCGTTGTGGGGGCCACAGATACGCAGTATCTT.

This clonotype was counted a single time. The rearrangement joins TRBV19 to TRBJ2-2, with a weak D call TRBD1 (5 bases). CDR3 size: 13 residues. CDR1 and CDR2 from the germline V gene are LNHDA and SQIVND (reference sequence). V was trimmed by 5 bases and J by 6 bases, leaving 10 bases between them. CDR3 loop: CASSPGWPGELFF. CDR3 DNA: TGTGCCAGTAGTCCAGGGTGGCCCGGGGAGCTGTTTTTT.

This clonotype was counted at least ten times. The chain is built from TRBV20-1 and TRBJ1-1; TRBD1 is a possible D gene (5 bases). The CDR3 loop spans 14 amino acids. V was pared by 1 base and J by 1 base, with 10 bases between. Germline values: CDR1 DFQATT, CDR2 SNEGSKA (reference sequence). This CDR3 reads CSARVVGENTEAFF. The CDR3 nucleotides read TGCAGTGCTAGAGTGGTAGGGGAGAACACTGAAGCTTTCTTT.

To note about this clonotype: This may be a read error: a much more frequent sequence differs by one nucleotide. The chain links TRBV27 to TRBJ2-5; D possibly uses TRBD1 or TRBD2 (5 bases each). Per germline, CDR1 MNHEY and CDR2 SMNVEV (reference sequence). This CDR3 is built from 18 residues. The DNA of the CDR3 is TGTGCCGGCAGTTTTATGTGTAGTGAGGCAGTGAGGGGAGAGACCCAGTACTTC. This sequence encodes CAGSFMCSEAVRGETQYF.

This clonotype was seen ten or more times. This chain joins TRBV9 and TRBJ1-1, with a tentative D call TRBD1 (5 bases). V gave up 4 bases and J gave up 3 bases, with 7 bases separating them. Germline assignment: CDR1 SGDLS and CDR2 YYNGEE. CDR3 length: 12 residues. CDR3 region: CASSTRDTEAFF. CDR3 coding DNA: TGTGCCAGCAGCACCAGGGACACTGAAGCTTTCTTT.